Given below is one T cell receptor beta chain in context. This entry is derived from a study of blood T cell repertoires in COVID-19. TCRdb's table, derived via immunoSEQ multiplex PCR, lists solely in-frame clones and lacks some. The table includes about 150,000 clones, over 65% detected once. This CDR3 contains 15 residues. Trimming left V 3 bases short and J 3 bases short, with 15 bases between. Germline V lookup: CDR1 SGHVS, CDR2 FQNEAQ. Sequenced: peripheral blood. The origin of this receptor is a man between 45 and 60 years old with acute or convalescent COVID-19. The chain has TRBV7-8 and TRBJ2-7; a possible D gene is TRBD2 (7 bases). CDR3 residues: CASSLGGAAGYEQYV. The CDR3 DNA follows: TGTGCCAGCAGCTTGGGGGGGGCTGCGGGCTACGAGCAGTACGTC.